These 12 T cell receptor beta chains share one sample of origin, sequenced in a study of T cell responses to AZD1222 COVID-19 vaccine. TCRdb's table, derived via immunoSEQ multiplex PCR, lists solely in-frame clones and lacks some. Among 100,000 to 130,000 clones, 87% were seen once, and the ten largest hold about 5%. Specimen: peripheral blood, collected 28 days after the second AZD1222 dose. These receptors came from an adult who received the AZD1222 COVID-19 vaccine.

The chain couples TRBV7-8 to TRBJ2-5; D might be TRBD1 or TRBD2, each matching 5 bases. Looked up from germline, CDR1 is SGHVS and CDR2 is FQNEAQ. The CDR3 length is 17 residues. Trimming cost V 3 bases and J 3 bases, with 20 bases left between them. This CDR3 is CASSFSFVGGFKETQYF. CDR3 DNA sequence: TGTGCCAGCAGCTTCAGTTTCGTTGGGGGTTTTAAAGAGACCCAGTACTTC.

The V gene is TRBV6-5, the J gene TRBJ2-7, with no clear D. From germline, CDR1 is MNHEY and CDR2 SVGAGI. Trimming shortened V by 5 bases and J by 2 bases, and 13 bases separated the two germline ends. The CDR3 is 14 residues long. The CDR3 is CASSPRTGPYEQYF. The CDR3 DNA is TGTGCCAGCAGTCCAAGGACCGGCCCCTACGAGCAGTACTTC.

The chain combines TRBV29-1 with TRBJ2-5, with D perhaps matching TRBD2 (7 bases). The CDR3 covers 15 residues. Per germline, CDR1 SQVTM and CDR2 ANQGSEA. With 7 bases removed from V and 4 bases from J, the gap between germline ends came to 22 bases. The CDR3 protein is CSAEGGTSSPETQYF. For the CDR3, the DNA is TGCAGCGCCGAGGGGGGGACCTCTTCCCCAGAGACCCAGTACTTC.

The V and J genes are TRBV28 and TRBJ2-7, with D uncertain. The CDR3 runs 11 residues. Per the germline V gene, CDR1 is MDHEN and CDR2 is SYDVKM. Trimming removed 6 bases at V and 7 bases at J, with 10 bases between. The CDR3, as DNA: TGTGCCAGCAGCCTGACACGTGAGCAGTACTTC. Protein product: CASSLTREQYF.

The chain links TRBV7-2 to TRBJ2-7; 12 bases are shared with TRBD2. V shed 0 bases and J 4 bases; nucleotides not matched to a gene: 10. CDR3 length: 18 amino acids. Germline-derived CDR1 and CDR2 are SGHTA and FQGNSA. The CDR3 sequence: CASSLALYGTSGRYEQYF. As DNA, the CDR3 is TGTGCCAGCAGCTTAGCACTTTACGGGACTAGCGGGCGTTACGAGCAGTACTTC.

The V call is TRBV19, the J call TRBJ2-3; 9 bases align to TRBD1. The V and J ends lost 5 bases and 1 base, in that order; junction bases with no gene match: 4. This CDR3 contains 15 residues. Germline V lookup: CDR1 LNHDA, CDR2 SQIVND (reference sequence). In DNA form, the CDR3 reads TGTGCCAGTAGTTCTAGACAGGGGGGCACAGATACGCAGTATTTT. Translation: CASSSRQGGTDTQYF.

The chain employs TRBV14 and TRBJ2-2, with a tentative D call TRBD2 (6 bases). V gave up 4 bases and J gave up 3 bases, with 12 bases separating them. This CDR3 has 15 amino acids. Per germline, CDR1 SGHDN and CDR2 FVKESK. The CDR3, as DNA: TGTGCCAGCAGCCCCCGGGGGTCGTACACCGGGGAGCTGTTTTTT. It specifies CASSPRGSYTGELFF. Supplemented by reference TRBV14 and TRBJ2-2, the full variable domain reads EAGVTQFPSHSVIEKGQTVTLRCDPISGHDNLYWYRRVMGKEIKFLLHFVKESKQDESGMPNNRFLAERTGGTYSTLKVQPAELEDSGVYFCASSPRGSYTGELFFGEGSRLTVL.

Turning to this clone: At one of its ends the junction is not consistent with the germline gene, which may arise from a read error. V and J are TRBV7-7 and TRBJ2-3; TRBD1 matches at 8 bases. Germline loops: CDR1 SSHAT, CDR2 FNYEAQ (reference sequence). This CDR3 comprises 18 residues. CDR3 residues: CASSAYSTGDELTDTQYF. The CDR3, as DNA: TGTGCTAGCAGCGCATATTCGACAGGGGATGAACTCACAGATACGCAGTATTTT.

The CDR3 here is CAWSPMTGFTGELFF. CDR3 coding DNA: TGTGCCTGGAGCCCAATGACAGGGTTCACCGGGGAGCTGTTTTTT. The chain joins TRBV30 to TRBJ2-2; 7 bases are shared with TRBD1. Germline assignment: CDR1 GTSNPN and CDR2 SVGIG (reference sequence). V was pared by 3 bases and J by 4 bases, with 8 bases of the junction left unmatched. There are 15 residues in the CDR3.

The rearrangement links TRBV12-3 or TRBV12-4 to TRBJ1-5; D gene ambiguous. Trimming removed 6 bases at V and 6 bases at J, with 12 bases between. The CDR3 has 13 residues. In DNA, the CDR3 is TGTGCCAGCAGCGTCGCACAAGGTCAGCCCCAGCATTTT. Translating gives CASSVAQGQPQHF.

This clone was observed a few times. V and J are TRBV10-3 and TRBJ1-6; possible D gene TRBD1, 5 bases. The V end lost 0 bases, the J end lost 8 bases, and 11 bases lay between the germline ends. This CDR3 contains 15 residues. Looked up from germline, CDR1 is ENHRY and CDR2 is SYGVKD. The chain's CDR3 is CAISESSGGDSPLHF. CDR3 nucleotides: TGTGCCATCAGTGAGTCCTCCGGGGGGGATTCACCCCTCCACTTT.

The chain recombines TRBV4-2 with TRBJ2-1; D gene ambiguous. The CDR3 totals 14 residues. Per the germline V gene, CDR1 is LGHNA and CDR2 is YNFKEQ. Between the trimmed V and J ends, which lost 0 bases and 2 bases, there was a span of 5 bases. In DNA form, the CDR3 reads TGTGCCAGCAGCCAAGAGCTCACCTACAATGAGCAGTTCTTC. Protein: CASSQELTYNEQFF.